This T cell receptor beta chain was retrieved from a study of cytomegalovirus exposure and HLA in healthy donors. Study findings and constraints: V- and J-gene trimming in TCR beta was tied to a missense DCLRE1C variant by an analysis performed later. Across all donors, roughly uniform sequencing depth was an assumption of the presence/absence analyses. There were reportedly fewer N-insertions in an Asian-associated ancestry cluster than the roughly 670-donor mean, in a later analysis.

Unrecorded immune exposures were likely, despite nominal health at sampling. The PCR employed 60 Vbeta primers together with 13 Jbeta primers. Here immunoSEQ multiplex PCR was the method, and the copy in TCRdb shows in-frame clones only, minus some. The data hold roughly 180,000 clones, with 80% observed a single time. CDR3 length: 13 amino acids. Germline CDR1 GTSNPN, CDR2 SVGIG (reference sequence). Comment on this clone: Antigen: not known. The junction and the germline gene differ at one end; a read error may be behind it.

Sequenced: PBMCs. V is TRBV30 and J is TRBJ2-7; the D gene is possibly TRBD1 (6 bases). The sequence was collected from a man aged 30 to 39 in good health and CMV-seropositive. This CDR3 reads CARSAQGAHEQYF. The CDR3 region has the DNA TGTGCCCGGAGTGCACAGGGCGCCCACGAGCAGTACTTC.